The clone carrying this T cell receptor beta chain appeared a few times. Germline CDR1 reads SNHLY; CDR2 reads FYNNEI. The V gene lost 7 bases and the J gene lost 4 bases, with 10 bases spanning the gap. CDR3 length equals 12 residues. The data originate from a study of blood T cell repertoires in COVID-19. Study background: The origin of the acute and convalescent COVID-19 samples was the United States, Italy and Spain. Nucleic acid was either cDNA or gDNA, and it came from T cells, B-cell-depleted T cells, or PBMCs.

As originally analysed: Nucleated cell number was recorded as an estimate derived from reference gene primer amplification. Generated by immunoSEQ multiplex PCR, the TCRdb table keeps only in-frame clones and is missing some. The V and J calls and clone size are taken from that table; D and trimming were inferred from the DNA. The sample lists 170,000 or so clones, about 83% occurring once. The chain joins TRBV2 to TRBJ1-1; D remains unclear. The sequence derives from a woman between 18 and 30 years old who had recovered from COVID-19. The sample comprised peripheral blood. The CDR3 region has the DNA TGTGCCAGCAATACATTGGCCACTGAAGCTTTCTTT. This gives the protein CASNTLATEAFF.